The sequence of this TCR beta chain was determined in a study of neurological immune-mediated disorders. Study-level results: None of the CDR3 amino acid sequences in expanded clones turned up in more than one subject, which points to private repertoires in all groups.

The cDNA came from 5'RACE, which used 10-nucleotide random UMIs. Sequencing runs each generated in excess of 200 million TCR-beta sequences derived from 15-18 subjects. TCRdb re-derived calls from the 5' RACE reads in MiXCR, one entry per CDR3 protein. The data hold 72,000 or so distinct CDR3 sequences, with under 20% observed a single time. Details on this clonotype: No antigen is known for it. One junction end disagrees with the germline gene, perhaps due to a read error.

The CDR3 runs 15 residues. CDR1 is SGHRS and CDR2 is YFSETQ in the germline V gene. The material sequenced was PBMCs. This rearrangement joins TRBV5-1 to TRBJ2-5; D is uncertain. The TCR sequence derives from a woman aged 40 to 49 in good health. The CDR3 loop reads CASSLDGTLEETQYF. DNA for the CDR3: TGCGCCAGTAGCTTGGATGGCACGTTGGAGGAGACCCAGTACTTC. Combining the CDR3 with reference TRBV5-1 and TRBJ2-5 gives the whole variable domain KAGVTQTPRYLIKTRGQQVTLSCSPISGHRSVSWYQQTPGQGLQFLFEYFSETQRNKGNFPGRFSGRQFSNSRSEMNVSTLELGDSALYLCASSLDGTLEETQYFGPGTRLLVL.